This T cell receptor (beta chain) stems from a study of pediatric ulcerative colitis. Trimming left V 0 bases short and J 0 bases short, with 9 bases between. This CDR3 comprises 16 residues. CDR1 is MNHEY, CDR2 SVGAGI, per germline. Samples were sequenced at Survey level, maximum 500,000 reads. Clones were sequenced by immunoSEQ multiplex PCR, and TCRdb holds only the in-frame ones, with some missing. Here the sample spans about 36,000 clones, approximately 87% being singletons. Ulcerative colitis patients received no immunosuppressive medication before the diagnostic colonoscopy. This TCR came from a girl aged 5 to 17 with moderate ulcerative colitis. The sequencing sample was made of blood. The rearrangement uses TRBV6-5 and TRBJ1-5; no clear D. CDR3 bases: TGTGCCAGCAGTTACTCGGGGTTTTCTAGCAATCAGCCCCAGCATTTT. Its translation is CASSYSGFSSNQPQHF.